A single sample is the source of the 32 T cell receptor beta chains below, sequenced in a study of blood T cell repertoires in COVID-19. Measured with immunoSEQ multiplex PCR; TCRdb has only the in-frame clones, and not every one. The table lists hundreds of thousands of clones, around nine tenths of them singletons. Material for sequencing was peripheral blood. All receptors derive from a woman aged 70-85 years with COVID-19, enrolled during active disease.

This rearrangement joins TRBV7-2 to TRBJ2-3; TRBD2 matches at 14 bases. The CDR3 has 16 residues. The V gene end was trimmed by 4 bases and the J gene end by 4 bases; junction bases not matched to a gene: 4. Germline V lookup: CDR1 SGHTA, CDR2 FQGNSA. The CDR3 sequence is CASSSRLAGGADTQYF. For the CDR3, the DNA is TGTGCCAGCAGCTCGCGACTAGCGGGGGGGGCAGATACGCAGTATTTT.

The chain couples TRBV10-3 to TRBJ1-2; a possible D gene is TRBD1 (6 bases). Germline CDR1 is ENHRY and CDR2 is SYGVKD. The CDR3 is 13 residues long. Trimming took 6 bases from V and 11 from J, leaving 19 bases between them. Written as DNA, the CDR3 is TGTGCCATCAGCACGCAACAGGGCGAGGGGTACACCTTC. This codes for CAISTQQGEGYTF.

This chain links TRBV7-2 with TRBJ2-7; D possibly corresponds to TRBD1 (6 bases). The ends were cut back, 5 bases at V and 7 bases at J, with 12 bases in the middle. The CDR3 covers 12 residues. CDR1 is SGHTA and CDR2 is FQGNSA in the germline V gene. DNA for the CDR3: TGTGCCAGCAGCCCACAGGGCCTAGAGCAGTACTTC. It codes for CASSPQGLEQYF.

Remarks on this clone: This sample also contains other DNA sequences that code for the same CDR3. V and J are TRBV2 and TRBJ1-2; D is undetermined. CDR1 is SNHLY, CDR2 FYNNEI, per germline. The V and J ends lost 4 bases and 3 bases respectively, with 9 bases between them. The CDR3 length is 13 residues. CDR3 bases: TGTGCCAGCAGTGGGGGAGGCGACTATGGCTACACCTTC. Translating gives CASSGGGDYGYTF.

The chain is built from TRBV19 and TRBJ1-2; the D is unclear. V shed 6 bases and J shed 2 bases, with 13 bases lying between them. The V gene's germline CDR1 is LNHDA and CDR2 SQIVND (reference sequence). The CDR3 is 14 amino acids. The chain's CDR3 is CASRSAGRNYGYTF. In DNA form, the CDR3 reads TGTGCCAGTAGATCGGCCGGGAGAAACTATGGCTACACCTTC.

The gene calls are TRBV5-4 and TRBJ2-2; D unclear. The germline V gene encodes CDR1 SGHNT and CDR2 YYREEE (reference sequence). The CDR3 spans 13 residues. V lost 4 bases and J lost 0, with 4 bases in between. For the CDR3, the DNA is TGTGCCAGCAGCACGGCGAACACCGGGGAGCTGTTTTTT. Translating it yields CASSTANTGELFF.

The chain has TRBV6-2 or TRBV6-3 and TRBJ2-5; possible D gene TRBD2, 6 bases. CDR1 and CDR2 from the germline V gene are MNHEY and SVGEGT. V was cut by 2 bases and J by 7 bases, with 11 bases left in between. The CDR3 has 13 amino acids. The CDR3 is CASSYAGGGTQYF. The CDR3, as DNA: TGTGCCAGCAGTTACGCCGGGGGAGGGACCCAGTACTTC.

This clone has a handful of counts. The chain uses TRBV7-8 and TRBJ1-1, with a weak D call TRBD1 (5 bases). This CDR3 contains 12 residues. Trimming shortened V by 5 bases and J by 7 bases, and 11 bases separated the two germline ends. Germline lookup yields CDR1 SGHVS and CDR2 FQNEAQ. The CDR3 region is CASSLQGLEAFF. The DNA for the CDR3 is TGTGCCAGCAGCCTCCAGGGACTTGAAGCTTTCTTT.

The chain couples TRBV18 to TRBJ1-4; 8 bases are a match to TRBD1. V dropped 2 bases and J dropped 3; count of bases not matched to a gene: 5. This CDR3 has 16 residues. Germline V gene sequence: CDR1 KGHSH, CDR2 LQKENI. CDR3 region: CASSPFQGASNEKLFF. CDR3 DNA sequence: TGTGCCAGCTCACCATTTCAGGGGGCTTCTAATGAAAAACTGTTTTTT.

The rearrangement joins TRBV7-2 to TRBJ2-1; 7 bases are shared with TRBD1. The CDR3 length is 15 residues. Germline assignment: CDR1 SGHTA and CDR2 FQGNSA. V shed 5 bases and J 1 base; nucleotides not matched to a gene: 5. The CDR3 region is CASSLQGTSYNEQFF. CDR3 nucleotide sequence: TGTGCCAGCAGCCTACAGGGGACGTCCTACAATGAGCAGTTCTTC.

J is TRBJ1-4 and V is TRBV7-9; 7 positions agree with TRBD1. There are 17 residues in the CDR3. The germline V gene encodes CDR1 SEHNR and CDR2 FQNEAQ (reference sequence). Trimming cost V 6 bases and J 6 bases; bases outside gene matches: 16. The CDR3 bases are TGTGCCAGCAGTTGGGACAGTTTCAAAGGCTTAGATGAAAAACTGTTTTTT. Translated: CASSWDSFKGLDEKLFF.

This chain connects TRBV5-6 to TRBJ1-1; D possibly corresponds to TRBD1 (6 bases). The length of the CDR3 is 16 residues. Germline lookup yields CDR1 SGHDT and CDR2 YYEEEE. V lost 0 bases and J 1 base, leaving 13 bases between the germline ends. The CDR3 nucleotides read TGTGCCAGCAGCTTGGACAGGGAATGGGCGAACACTGAAGCTTTCTTT. Translation: CASSLDREWANTEAFF.

This chain uses TRBV21-1 with TRBJ1-2; the tabulated D call, TRBD1, remains unverified against the DNA. TRBV21-1 is flagged as a pseudogene. The CDR3 runs 14 residues. Written as DNA, the CDR3 is TGTGCCAGCAGAGGGGGACGGATACTCTATGGCTACACCTTC. Its translation: CASRGGRILYGYTF.

This clone was picked up a small number of times. The chain has TRBV10-1 and TRBJ2-7, with 8 bases aligning to TRBD1. Germline trimming cut 6 bases from V and 6 bases from J; bases unmatched to any gene: 7. Germline-derived CDR1 and CDR2 are WNHNN and SYGVQD (reference sequence). This CDR3 region has 13 residues. CDR3 loop: CASSDRGSGEQYF. The CDR3 nucleotides are TGCGCCAGCAGCGACAGGGGCTCGGGCGAGCAGTACTTC.

This clone was picked up a small number of times. The DNA of the CDR3 is TGTGCCAGCAGTGACTCGCCAGGGGTTGATTCACCCCTCCACTTT. It specifies CASSDSPGVDSPLHF. The rearrangement joins TRBV6-4 to TRBJ1-6; TRBD1 might be the D (6 bases). CDR3 length: 15 amino acids. V lost 0 bases and J lost 8, with 11 bases in between. CDR1 is MRHNA, CDR2 SNTAGT, per germline.

The CDR3 here is CASSFLPGTQPYEQYF. The CDR3 nucleotides read TGTGCCAGCAGCTTTCTTCCCGGGACACAACCCTACGAGCAGTACTTC. This chain joins TRBV7-2 and TRBJ2-7, with D perhaps matching TRBD1 (6 bases). The CDR3 is 16 amino acids. Germline CDR1 and CDR2: SGHTA and FQGNSA. The V gene lost 3 bases and the J gene lost 2 bases, with 17 bases spanning the gap.

This sequence joins TRBV5-4 and TRBJ1-1; weak D call: TRBD1 (5 bases). Germline CDR1 SGHNT, CDR2 YYREEE (reference sequence). The length of the CDR3 is 15 residues. V lost 4 bases and J lost 4, with 17 bases in between. CDR3 nucleotides: TGTGCCAGCAGCCCTCCGGGAGGGACCCCCACTGAAGCTTTCTTT. This translates into CASSPPGGTPTEAFF.

This rearrangement joins TRBV20-1 to TRBJ2-1; no firm D call. The CDR3 sequence is 14 residues long. Germline values: CDR1 DFQATT, CDR2 SNEGSKA (reference sequence). Deletions cut 3 bases from V and 3 bases from J, with 12 bases between. The CDR3 protein is CSASVTYSYNEQFF. The CDR3 DNA is TGCAGTGCTAGTGTTACATACAGCTACAATGAGCAGTTCTTC.

A single count supports this clone. The chain has TRBV2 and TRBJ1-2; D is unresolved. V was pared by 1 base and J by 0 bases, with 9 bases between. The CDR3 consists of 15 residues. CDR1 is SNHLY and CDR2 is FYNNEI in the germline V gene. This CDR3 reads CASSEGATANYGYTF. The CDR3 nucleotides read TGTGCCAGCAGTGAAGGGGCCACCGCTAACTATGGCTACACCTTC. Together with reference TRBV2 and TRBJ1-2, the CDR3 gives the full variable domain: EPEVTQTPSHQVTQMGQEVILRCVPISNHLYFYWYRQILGQKVEFLVSFYNNEISEKSEIFDDQFSVERPDGSNFTLKIRSTKLEDSAMYFCASSEGATANYGYTFGSGTRLTVV.

The chain has TRBV5-1 and TRBJ2-7, with 8 bases identical to TRBD1. The germline CDR1 and CDR2 sequences are SGHRS and YFSETQ. There are 15 residues in the CDR3. V lost 4 bases to trimming and J lost 0 bases; unmatched junction nucleotides: 6. In nucleotides, the CDR3 is TGCGCCAGCAGCCCCGGACAGGGCGGCTCCTACGAGCAGTACTTC. It specifies CASSPGQGGSYEQYF. The entire variable domain, with the rest obtained from reference TRBV5-1 and TRBJ2-7, is as follows: KAGVTQTPRYLIKTRGQQVTLSCSPISGHRSVSWYQQTPGQGLQFLFEYFSETQRNKGNFPGRFSGRQFSNSRSEMNVSTLELGDSALYLCASSPGQGGSYEQYFGPGTRLTVT.

This sequence joins TRBV30 and TRBJ1-2; D not resolved. V was pared by 2 bases and J by 8 bases, with 9 bases between. CDR1 GTSNPN and CDR2 SVGIG come from the germline V gene (reference sequence). This CDR3 is 11 amino acids long. CDR3 region: CAWSPILGYTF. As DNA, the CDR3 is TGTGCCTGGAGTCCAATTTTGGGCTACACCTTC.

CDR3 bases: TGCGCCAGCAGCTTGAGATCCGGGGGGAACTCCTATAATTCACCCCTCCACTTT. Translating it yields CASSLRSGGNSYNSPLHF. The rearrangement uses TRBV5-1 and TRBJ1-6; D is perhaps TRBD1 (5 bases). V was trimmed by 1 base and J by 0 bases, leaving 14 bases between them. Germline CDR1 and CDR2: SGHRS and YFSETQ. CDR3 length equals 18 residues.

The chain employs TRBV12-5 and TRBJ2-1; 7 nucleotides line up with TRBD1. The CDR3 totals 15 residues. Trimming removed 3 bases from V and 2 bases from J; junction bases left unmatched: 4. Germline V gene data show CDR1 as LGHNT and CDR2 as FRNRAP. The chain's CDR3 is CASGFRGGPYNEQFF. CDR3 nucleotides: TGTGCTAGTGGTTTTCGAGGGGGCCCCTACAATGAGCAGTTCTTC.

This chain connects TRBV9 to TRBJ1-2; 7 nucleotides align to TRBD1. The J segment lost 13 bases and the V segment lost 6 bases, leaving 21 bases of the junction unmatched. Germline CDR1 and CDR2: SGDLS and YYNGEE. This CDR3 spans 15 amino acids. The CDR3 nucleotides are TGTGCCAGCACCCTAACACCTTGGGACAGCCCCTTCTCCACCTTC. Amino acid sequence: CASTLTPWDSPFSTF.

The chain joins TRBV5-8 to TRBJ1-2; TRBD1 is a possible D gene (5 bases). The CDR3 is made up of 15 amino acids. V lost 0 bases, J lost 4 bases, and 13 bases lay in between. Germline V CDR1 and CDR2: SGHTS, YDEGEE. The CDR3 here is CASSLARQHLYGYTF. Here the CDR3 DNA reads TGTGCCAGCAGCTTGGCGAGACAGCACCTCTATGGCTACACCTTC.

This clone came up a few times. This chain uses TRBV5-1 with TRBJ2-2; perhaps TRBD1 as D (5 bases). V lost 4 bases, J lost 0 bases, and 10 bases lay in between. The V gene's germline CDR1 is SGHRS and CDR2 YFSETQ. There are 15 residues in the CDR3. Here the CDR3 reads CASSEQASNTGELFF. The DNA of the CDR3 is TGCGCCAGCAGCGAACAGGCTTCGAACACCGGGGAGCTGTTTTTT.

The genes are TRBV19 and TRBJ1-5; TRBD1 matches 10 bases. The CDR3 loop spans 15 amino acids. Germline CDR1 LNHDA, CDR2 SQIVND (reference sequence). Trimming cost V 5 bases and J 5 bases; bases outside gene matches: 6. CDR3 protein: CASSPLGQGDQPQHF. CDR3 coding DNA: TGTGCCAGTAGTCCCCTAGGACAGGGGGATCAGCCCCAGCATTTT. The full variable domain, in which reference TRBV19 and TRBJ1-5 provide the parts outside the CDR3, is DGGITQSPKYLFRKEGQNVTLSCEQNLNHDAMYWYRQDPGQGLRLIYYSQIVNDFQKGDIAEGYSVSREKKESFPLTVTSAQKNPTAFYLCASSPLGQGDQPQHFGDGTRLSIL.

V usage is TRBV6-5 and J usage is TRBJ2-7; 10 bases align to TRBD1. Germline V gene lookup returns CDR1 MNHEY and CDR2 SVGAGI. The CDR3 length is 15 residues. Trimming at V came to 5 bases and at J to 2 bases, leaving 6 bases not matched to a gene. The CDR3 loop is CASSKTGGHTYEQYF. In DNA form, the CDR3 reads TGTGCCAGCAGTAAGACAGGGGGCCACACCTACGAGCAGTACTTC.

Note on this clone: The same CDR3 is also encoded by other DNA sequences in this sample. The V call is TRBV29-1, the J call TRBJ1-1; tentatively, D is TRBD1 (6 bases). The V end lost 3 bases, the J end lost 1 base, and 9 bases lay between the germline ends. Germline CDR1 reads SQVTM; CDR2 reads ANQGSEA. CDR3 length: 13 amino acids. The CDR3 is CSVESQGNTEAFF. The CDR3, as DNA: TGCAGCGTTGAGTCACAGGGGAACACTGAAGCTTTCTTT.

J is TRBJ1-1 and V is TRBV19; no clear D gene. CDR3 length equals 16 residues. Germline V gives CDR1 LNHDA, CDR2 SQIVND (reference sequence). V was shortened by 4 bases and J by 2 bases, with 17 bases between the two germline ends. In DNA form, the CDR3 reads TGTGCCAGTAGTAATCGGAGCGGGAAGCGAAACACTGAAGCTTTCTTT. This sequence encodes CASSNRSGKRNTEAFF.

The V call is TRBV7-9, the J call TRBJ2-5, with D uncertain. Germline CDR1 is SEHNR and CDR2 is FQNEAQ (reference sequence). This CDR3 contains 11 residues. Trimming took 4 bases from V and 4 from J, leaving 4 bases between them. In DNA form, the CDR3 reads TGTGCCAGCAGCTCCGGAGAGACCCAGTACTTC. This sequence encodes CASSSGETQYF.

This clone was detected a few times. V and J are TRBV24-1 and TRBJ1-5; D perhaps matches TRBD1 (5 bases). V lost 0 bases, J lost 1 base, and 12 bases lay in between. CDR3 size: 17 residues. Per germline, CDR1 KGHDR and CDR2 SFDVKD. This CDR3 reads CATSDLGRGGSNQPQHF. CDR3 coding DNA: TGTGCCACCAGTGATTTGGGGCGGGGGGGGAGCAATCAGCCCCAGCATTTT.